This T cell receptor (beta chain) was identified during a study of blood T cell repertoires in COVID-19. Study as a whole: The study drew acute and convalescent COVID-19 samples from the United States, Italy and Spain. Nucleic acid was either cDNA or gDNA, and it came from T cells, B-cell-depleted T cells, or PBMCs.

Original processing methods: Researchers report that nucleated cell counts were estimated from reference gene primer amplification. Data came from immunoSEQ multiplex PCR; TCRdb stores just in-frame clones and leaves some out. From that table come the V and J calls and clone size; the DNA was used to work out D and trimming. The table includes some 200,000 clones, almost 85% detected once. Germline values: CDR1 MNHEY, CDR2 SVGEGT. Trimming took 2 bases from V and 1 from J; bases not matched to a gene: 2. CDR3 length: 15 residues. Seattle enrolled patients during active infection and tracked them longitudinally.

This TCR was sampled from a woman in her sixties or seventies with COVID-19, enrolled during active disease. Source material: peripheral blood. The J gene is TRBJ2-3, the V gene TRBV6-2 or TRBV6-3; 8 bases match TRBD2. CDR3 sequence: CASSYALAGTDTQYF. In DNA form, the CDR3 reads TGTGCCAGCAGTTACGCACTAGCGGGCACAGATACGCAGTATTTT.